One sample yielded the 18 T cell receptor beta chains listed below, sequenced in a study of OX40 agonist ivuxolimab in advanced cancers. The assay was immunoSEQ multiplex PCR, and TCRdb's table has in-frame clones only and misses some. The sample contains roughly 46,000 clones, about 88% of which appear only once. Sequencing used CD4+ or CD8+ T cells sorted from blood, obtained in a trial of the OX40 agonist ivuxolimab. The receptors were gathered from an adult with an advanced solid tumor such as melanoma, head and neck, liver or kidney cancer.

The V gene is TRBV10-3, the J gene TRBJ1-2; 8 positions match TRBD1. The trim removed 5 bases at V and 6 bases at J, leaving 2 bases unmatched. In germline, CDR1 is ENHRY, CDR2 SYGVKD. The CDR3 is 12 residues long. CDR3 bases: TGTGCCATCAGTAAGACAGGGGATGGCTACACCTTC. Translating gives CAISKTGDGYTF.

CDR3 in amino acids: CASSFGGLNSPLHF. The DNA of the CDR3 is TGTGCCAGCAGCTTTGGGGGGCTTAATTCACCCCTCCACTTT. This chain connects TRBV7-2 to TRBJ1-6; tentative D call: TRBD1 (6 bases). Germline V lookup: CDR1 SGHTA, CDR2 FQGNSA. V lost 3 bases and J 6 bases, leaving 9 bases between the germline ends. The CDR3 is 14 amino acids. Full variable domain (remainder filled in from reference TRBV7-2 and TRBJ1-6): GAGVSQSPSNKVTEKGKDVELRCDPISGHTALYWYRQSLGQGLEFLIYFQGNSAPDKSGLPSDRFSAERTGGSVSTLTIQRTQQEDSAVYLCASSFGGLNSPLHFGNGTRLTVT.

The V gene is TRBV5-1, the J gene TRBJ1-1, with TRBD1 as a possible D gene (6 bases). CDR3 size: 15 residues. The germline V gene has CDR1 SGHRS and CDR2 YFSETQ. V was clipped by 2 bases and J by 4 bases, with 15 bases between them. DNA for the CDR3: TGCGCCAGCAGCTTTAGGGGGGAGGTTGGCACTGAAGCTTTCTTT. Its protein is CASSFRGEVGTEAFF.

The rearrangement uses TRBV11-3 and TRBJ2-2, with D possibly TRBD1 on 6 matching bases. Deletions cut 2 bases from V and 7 bases from J, with 8 bases between. CDR1 and CDR2 (germline): SGHNT, YENEEA. The CDR3 length is 13 residues. The CDR3 region has the DNA TGTGCCAGCAGCTTACAGGGGTACGGGGAGCTGTTTTTT. Protein: CASSLQGYGELFF.

The chain links TRBV4-2 to TRBJ1-2; 7 nucleotides match TRBD1. After removal of 0 bases from V and 0 bases from J, the junction contained 1 base not matched to a gene. This CDR3 is built from 15 residues. Germline V gene data show CDR1 as LGHNA and CDR2 as YNFKEQ. The CDR3 is CASSQETGSNYGYTF. As DNA, the CDR3 is TGTGCCAGCAGCCAAGAGACAGGGTCTAACTATGGCTACACCTTC.

The CDR3 region is CASKSLGQQGNEKLFF. The CDR3 DNA follows: TGTGCCAGCAAATCATTGGGACAGCAAGGCAATGAAAAACTGTTTTTT. The J gene is TRBJ1-4, the V gene TRBV6-6, with TRBD1 matching 7 bases. The length of the CDR3 is 16 residues. Germline V CDR1 and CDR2: MNHNY, SVGAGI (reference sequence). Trimming cost V 7 bases and J 5 bases; bases outside gene matches: 13.

The chain couples TRBV28 to TRBJ1-2; D is perhaps TRBD1 (6 bases). The V gene lost 5 bases and the J gene lost 4 bases, with 14 bases spanning the gap. Per germline, CDR1 MDHEN and CDR2 SYDVKM. The CDR3 has 14 residues. The CDR3 is CASSTQGGGYGYTF. In nucleotides, the CDR3 is TGTGCCAGCAGTACACAGGGAGGGGGCTATGGCTACACCTTC.

This clone was seen more than once but under ten times. The rearrangement joins TRBV6-5 to TRBJ1-2; perhaps TRBD1 as D (6 bases). Germline V gene data show CDR1 as MNHEY and CDR2 as SVGAGI. CDR3 length equals 13 residues. The V gene lost 5 bases and the J gene lost 7 bases, with 14 bases spanning the gap. The CDR3 nucleotides read TGTGCCAGCAGTCGGGACAAATCTCGTGGCTACACCTTC. Protein: CASSRDKSRGYTF.

V and J are TRBV18 and TRBJ1-5; D is undetermined. V dropped 2 bases and J dropped 6 bases, with 5 bases sitting between them. The germline CDR1 and CDR2 sequences are KGHSH and LQKENI. The CDR3 consists of 12 residues. The CDR3 region has the DNA TGTGCCAGCTCACCAGCGGGTCAGCCCCAGCATTTT. It translates to CASSPAGQPQHF.

The rearrangement uses TRBV4-1 and TRBJ2-1; TRBD1 aligns across 8 bases. Germline CDR1 MGHRA, CDR2 YSYEKL. V dropped 0 bases and J dropped 3; count of bases not matched to a gene: 10. CDR3 length equals 18 residues. In DNA form, the CDR3 reads TGCGCCAGCAGCCAAGAAGCCCAACGACAGGGGCTCTACAATGAGCAGTTCTTC. This translates into CASSQEAQRQGLYNEQFF.

This chain links TRBV5-6 with TRBJ2-1; 7 positions match TRBD2. CDR3 size: 15 residues. The V gene's germline CDR1 is SGHDT and CDR2 YYEEEE. The ends lost 5 bases at V and 7 bases at J; junction bases unmatched: 12. The CDR3 DNA reads TGTGCCAGCAGGGGGAGGGGTGGGAGAGGGAATGAGCAGTTCTTC. Its protein product is CASRGRGGRGNEQFF.

The chain employs TRBV4-1 and TRBJ2-1, with TRBD2 matching over 7 bases. Germline V lookup: CDR1 MGHRA, CDR2 YSYEKL. V lost 3 bases, J lost 4 bases, and 12 bases stayed unmatched. This CDR3 is 17 amino acids long. CDR3 protein: CASSQPRRRGFYNEQFF. The CDR3 region has the DNA TGCGCCAGCAGCCAGCCTAGGAGGCGGGGGTTTTACAATGAGCAGTTCTTC.

The CDR3 nucleotides are TGCGCCAGCAGTGATTTAGCAGATACGCAGTATTTT. Amino acid sequence: CASSDLADTQYF. The chain joins TRBV10-2 to TRBJ2-3; no firm D call. There are 12 residues in the CDR3. V was trimmed by 3 bases and J by 4 bases, leaving 5 bases between them. The V gene's germline CDR1 is WSHSY and CDR2 SAAADI.

J is TRBJ2-5 and V is TRBV28; no firm D call. The CDR3 runs 13 residues. V was trimmed by 2 bases and J by 1 base, leaving 5 bases between them. Per germline, CDR1 MDHEN and CDR2 SYDVKM. For the CDR3, the DNA is TGTGCCAGCAGTTTAGGCAGCCAAGAGACCCAGTACTTC. This gives the protein CASSLGSQETQYF.

The chain has TRBV7-9 and TRBJ1-2; 10 nucleotides match TRBD1. CDR1 SEHNR and CDR2 FQNEAQ come from the germline V gene (reference sequence). The CDR3 is made up of 15 amino acids. V shed 5 bases, J shed 7 bases, and the junction held 10 bases outside the gene matches. DNA of the CDR3: TGTGCCAGCAGCGGTACAGCGGACAGGGGGTTTGGCTACACCTTC. As protein: CASSGTADRGFGYTF.

The chain couples TRBV30 to TRBJ2-7; D may be TRBD2 (5 bases). Germline CDR1 GTSNPN, CDR2 SVGIG (reference sequence). V lost 0 bases and J lost 0, with 6 bases in between. The CDR3 is 13 residues long. In nucleotides, the CDR3 is TGTGCCTGGAGTGTTGGGAGCTCCTACGAGCAGTACTTC. This codes for CAWSVGSSYEQYF.

The chain joins TRBV5-8 to TRBJ1-4, with 9 nucleotides matching TRBD1. V trimming: 3 bases; J trimming: 1 base; junction bases outside the gene matches: 7. CDR1 SGHTS and CDR2 YDEGEE come from the germline V gene. The CDR3 has 17 amino acids. The CDR3 sequence is CASSSGTGLVTNEKLFF. DNA of the CDR3: TGTGCCAGCAGCTCAGGGACAGGGCTCGTAACTAATGAAAAACTGTTTTTT.

This clone appeared a few times. The sample contains more than one DNA sequence encoding this CDR3. This sequence joins TRBV14 and TRBJ1-2; TRBD1 aligns across 9 bases. CDR3 length equals 15 residues. Germline V lookup: CDR1 SGHDN, CDR2 FVKESK. V lost 2 bases, J lost 3 bases, and 4 bases stayed unmatched. The CDR3 reads CASSQTGGADYGYTF. The DNA of the CDR3 is TGTGCCAGCAGCCAAACAGGGGGCGCCGACTATGGCTACACCTTC.